The present TCR beta chain was sequenced within a study of blood T cells in healthy people across ages. This CDR3 comprises 13 residues. CDR1 and CDR2 (germline): DFQATT, SNEGSKA (reference sequence). V shed 6 bases and J shed 5 bases, with 14 bases lying between them. A J-beta primer mix and a sample-barcoded 5' primer were used in a second PCR of about 7 to 12 cycles. With 12 random nucleotides, a template-switch adaptor tagged each individual cDNA molecule. Every sample gave at least 2.5 million paired-end reads containing CDR3. TCRdb independently ran MiXCR on the 5' RACE reads; one entry per CDR3 protein. The data show around 600,000 distinct CDR3 sequences, with around 48% seen just once and under 30% held by the top ten.

This TCR came from a man older than 75 in good health. Material: blood. The genes are TRBV20-1 and TRBJ1-5; D is undetermined. The CDR3, as DNA: TGCAGTGCCTCAGATCAAGGCGATCAGCCCCAGCATTTT. Amino acids: CSASDQGDQPQHF.